The clone carrying this T cell receptor beta chain is medium-sized (0.01 to 0.1%) within its sample. Some clones are missing from TCRdb's copy, which holds only in-frame ones; the method was immunoSEQ multiplex PCR. The sample has about 49,000 clones, roughly three quarters seen once; the top ten hold 20%. There are 17 residues in the CDR3. With 1 base removed from V and 0 bases from J, the gap between germline ends came to 14 bases. Germline CDR1 is SGHKS and CDR2 is YYEKEE (reference sequence). The sample is drawn from a study of T cell responses to AZD1222 COVID-19 vaccine. The TCR was taken from an adult in good health. This chain connects TRBV5-5 to TRBJ2-1, with D maybe TRBD2 (5 bases). The starting material was peripheral blood, obtained on day 0 of MenACWY control vaccination. The CDR3 DNA sequence: TGTGCCAGCAGCTTGCGGACTGACCACAGCTCCTACAATGAGCAGTTCTTC. Translating it yields CASSLRTDHSSYNEQFF. Using reference TRBV5-5 and TRBJ2-1 for the parts outside the CDR3, the full variable domain is DAGVTQSPTHLIKTRGQQVTLRCSPISGHKSVSWYQQVLGQGPQFIFQYYEKEERGRGNFPDRFSARQFPNYSSELNVNALLLGDSALYLCASSLRTDHSSYNEQFFGPGTRLTVL.